The rows below give T cell receptor beta chains drawn from one sample of a study of blood T cell repertoires in COVID-19. This table comes from immunoSEQ multiplex PCR, and its TCRdb copy is limited to in-frame clones, with some not included. The table has around 84,000 clones, roughly 78% seen once; the top ten hold about a third. The sample taken for sequencing was peripheral blood. The receptors were gathered from a man aged 60 to 69 with COVID-19, enrolled during active disease. The CDR3 runs from the conserved cysteine through the conserved F or W.

CDR3 protein: CASSLNVRATEAFF
V gene: TRBV5-1
J gene: TRBJ1-1

CDR3 protein: CASSLVGTSGGNEQFF
V gene: TRBV5-1
J gene: TRBJ2-1

CDR3 protein: CSAMGGTEAFF
V gene: TRBV20-1
J gene: TRBJ1-1

CDR3 protein: CASSEDSRPNYGYTF
V gene: TRBV5-5
J gene: TRBJ1-2

CDR3 protein: CASSLVSSGGASGELFF
V gene: TRBV5-4
J gene: TRBJ2-2

CDR3 protein: CASSPEGYEQYF
V gene: TRBV3-1/TRBV3-2
J gene: TRBJ2-7

CDR3 protein: CASSAGGANSYNEQFF
V gene: TRBV9
J gene: TRBJ2-1

CDR3 protein: CASSLAGENQPQHF
V gene: TRBV11-2
J gene: TRBJ1-5

CDR3 protein: CASSLARGLTDTQYF
V gene: TRBV3-1/TRBV3-2
J gene: TRBJ2-3

CDR3 protein: CASSQDRALTF
V gene: TRBV4-1
J gene: TRBJ2-6

CDR3 protein: CAISAGVEVYGYTF
V gene: TRBV10-3
J gene: TRBJ1-2

CDR3 protein: CASSLAKAGHEKLFF
V gene: TRBV7-9
J gene: TRBJ1-4

CDR3 protein: CASSQQGQGAAFF
V gene: TRBV3-1/TRBV3-2
J gene: TRBJ1-1

CDR3 protein: CASSLSTDSNEQFF
V gene: TRBV11-1
J gene: TRBJ2-1

CDR3 protein: CASTLYILGGLRETQYF
V gene: TRBV7-8
J gene: TRBJ2-5

CDR3 protein: CASSHRGLGYNEQFF
V gene: TRBV3-1/TRBV3-2
J gene: TRBJ2-1

CDR3 protein: CASSVGRGVDTQYF
V gene: TRBV2
J gene: TRBJ2-3

CDR3 protein: CASSRTDYGQYF
V gene: TRBV12-3/TRBV12-4
J gene: TRBJ2-7

CDR3 protein: CASSSTGKETQYF
V gene: TRBV6-5
J gene: TRBJ2-5

CDR3 protein: CASSVVPAGASKTDTQYF
V gene: TRBV9
J gene: TRBJ2-3

CDR3 protein: CASSPGGGVGQPQHF
V gene: TRBV4-1
J gene: TRBJ1-5

CDR3 protein: CASSLDRGTDTEAFF
V gene: TRBV5-1
J gene: TRBJ1-1

CDR3 protein: CATSDLTGNNEQFF
V gene: TRBV24-1
J gene: TRBJ2-1

CDR3 protein: CASSPWRGGTDTQYF
V gene: TRBV3-1/TRBV3-2
J gene: TRBJ2-3

CDR3 protein: CASSLGQVQETQYF
V gene: TRBV5-1
J gene: TRBJ2-5

CDR3 protein: CASSESLGAPSLGTQYF
V gene: TRBV9
J gene: TRBJ2-3

CDR3 protein: CASSSRGLGTEAFF
V gene: TRBV6-2/TRBV6-3
J gene: TRBJ1-1

CDR3 protein: CAISEFPPTGTSANEQFF
V gene: TRBV10-3
J gene: TRBJ2-1

CDR3 protein: CASREERGSTEAFF
V gene: TRBV6-5
J gene: TRBJ1-1

CDR3 protein: CASINVGSGGGNSPLHF
V gene: TRBV28
J gene: TRBJ1-6

CDR3 protein: CASESGGLPYEQYF
V gene: TRBV2
J gene: TRBJ2-7

CDR3 protein: CASSLVGSSRGETQYF
V gene: TRBV7-9
J gene: TRBJ2-5

CDR3 protein: CASSVKDTQYF
V gene: TRBV2
J gene: TRBJ2-3

CDR3 protein: CASSSGQWTYNEQFF
V gene: TRBV5-8
J gene: TRBJ2-1

CDR3 protein: CASSASLAGDADTQYF
V gene: TRBV9
J gene: TRBJ2-3

CDR3 protein: CASSLVPGAGAYNEQFF
V gene: TRBV7-6
J gene: TRBJ2-1

CDR3 protein: CASSSSGQGARQYF
V gene: TRBV2
J gene: TRBJ2-7

CDR3 protein: CASSQGWGPGNTIYF
V gene: TRBV7-7
J gene: TRBJ1-3

CDR3 protein: CASSFRRQGATEAFF
V gene: TRBV7-2
J gene: TRBJ1-1

CDR3 protein: CASRGRGIEQYF
V gene: TRBV12-3/TRBV12-4
J gene: TRBJ2-7

CDR3 protein: CASSSESRGIYNSPLHF
V gene: TRBV7-8
J gene: TRBJ1-6

CDR3 protein: CASGLVVTANTGELFF
V gene: TRBV12-5
J gene: TRBJ2-2

CDR3 protein: CASRNNRDYGYTF
V gene: TRBV5-4
J gene: TRBJ1-2

CDR3 protein: CASSPGDTQYF
V gene: TRBV5-4
J gene: TRBJ2-3

CDR3 protein: CASSIGTSGSTDTQYF
V gene: TRBV11-2
J gene: TRBJ2-3

CDR3 protein: CASTGTSGAYEQYF
V gene: TRBV6-5
J gene: TRBJ2-7

CDR3 protein: CASSPRGGGANVLTF
V gene: TRBV9
J gene: TRBJ2-6

CDR3 protein: CASSWVPLAGGNEQFF
V gene: TRBV5-1
J gene: TRBJ2-1

CDR3 protein: CASSTSRDFNEKLFF
V gene: TRBV27
J gene: TRBJ1-4